This TCR beta chain was documented in a study of Graves' ophthalmopathy and Graves' hyperthyroidism. This CDR3 is built from 11 residues. Trimming pared 9 bases from V and 7 bases from J, leaving 12 bases between. Germline lookup yields CDR1 SNHLY and CDR2 FYNNEI. This clonotype was counted ten times or more. Antigen specificity is unknown. Ophthalmopathy in the donors was of moderate-to-severe activity, with CAS ≥3, NOSPECS ≥4 and duration under 3 months. The authors isolated PBMCs from around 10 ml of fresh peripheral blood. From RNA, the CDR3 regions of TCR beta chains were amplified and sequenced. The workflow started with a first-round RT-PCR run with HTBI primers and then moved on to a second-round multiplex PCR. One entry per CDR3 protein results from TCRdb running MiXCR on the multiplex PCR reads. The table lists 650,000 to 800,000 distinct CDR3 sequences, about 41% of them singletons. Whole-study findings and limits: Among thyroid clonotypes expanded above 0.001 frequency, most also appeared in blood. The model achieved 55% to 71% sensitivity and around 72% specificity for ophthalmopathy progression.

The chain joins TRBV2 to TRBJ1-1; D may be TRBD1 (6 bases). The origin of this receptor is an adult man with Graves' ophthalmopathy. The sample consisted of peripheral blood. The CDR3 sequence: CARHEGGEAFF. CDR3 nucleotide sequence: TGTGCCAGGCATGAAGGGGGTGAAGCTTTCTTT.